These T cell receptor beta chains were read from a single sample in a study of CD8 T cells in Susac syndrome. TCRdb processed the immunoSEQ multiplex PCR reads anew with MiXCR; each CDR3 protein has one entry. The profile shows around 79,000 distinct CDR3 sequences, 94% of them singletons. The sequenced sample consisted of CD8+ T cells from PBMCs. The receptors stem from a human donor with Susac syndrome. Each CDR3 is given with its conserved first and last residue. D genes are given only for firm matches. Clone sizes are given selectively: once, few, many, or a class where the clone is expanded.

j_call	clone_size	v_call	d_call	cdr3_aa	cdr3_nt
TRBJ1-5	few	TRBV29-1	.	CSVDGGGSNQPQHF	TGCAGCGTTGATGGGGGTGGAAGCAATCAGCCCCAGCATTTT
TRBJ2-1	.	TRBV6-5	.	CASSYSGGPIYNEQFF	TGTGCCAGCAGTTACTCCGGGGGACCAATATACAATGAGCAGTTCTTC
TRBJ2-1	.	TRBV30	TRBD1	CAWRVGTDYNEQFF	TGTGCCTGGAGGGTAGGGACAGACTACAATGAGCAGTTCTTC
TRBJ2-7	.	TRBV9	.	CASSDRDGSYEQYF	TGTGCCAGCAGCGACCGGGACGGAAGCTACGAGCAGTACTTC
TRBJ2-1	.	TRBV12-3/TRBV12-4	TRBD2	CASSSSGSSYNEQFF	TGTGCCAGCAGTTCTAGCGGGAGCTCCTACAATGAGCAGTTCTTC
TRBJ2-1	.	TRBV20-1	.	CSAREGLYNEQFF	TGCAGTGCTAGGGAGGGGCTCTACAATGAGCAGTTCTTC
TRBJ2-2	.	TRBV3-1	.	CASSGTRELFF	TGTGCCAGCAGCGGGACCCGGGAGCTGTTTTTT
TRBJ2-7	.	TRBV20-1	TRBD2	CSAREGEAGSYEQYF	TGCAGTGCTAGAGAAGGAGAAGCGGGGTCCTACGAGCAGTACTTC
TRBJ2-4	.	TRBV27	TRBD2	CASSTSGGAATNIQYF	TGTGCCAGCAGCACTAGCGGGGGGGCCGCCACAAACATTCAGTACTTC
TRBJ2-3	.	TRBV9	TRBD1	CASSEDRSTDTQYF	TGTGCCAGCAGCGAGGACAGGAGCACAGATACGCAGTATTTT
TRBJ2-2	.	TRBV7-2	.	CASSPLGGHREGGELFF	TGTGCCAGCAGCCCCCTTGGAGGGCACAGGGAAGGCGGGGAGCTGTTTTTT
TRBJ2-4	.	TRBV2	.	CASSEGIQYF	TGTGCCAGCAGTGAGGGCATTCAGTACTTC
TRBJ2-1	once	TRBV9	TRBD1	CASSYRGSSYNEQFF	TGTGCCAGCAGCTACAGGGGGAGCTCCTACAATGAGCAGTTCTTC
TRBJ2-5	.	TRBV28	.	CASSSPPFTQYF	TGTGCCAGCAGTTCCCCCCCTTTTACCCAGTACTTC
TRBJ2-1	.	TRBV9	.	CASARRGGYNEQFF	TGTGCCAGCGCCCGGAGGGGGGGATACAATGAGCAGTTCTTC
TRBJ2-1	.	TRBV5-6	.	CASSPTLVSYNEQFF	TGTGCCAGCAGCCCGACCCTCGTCTCCTACAATGAGCAGTTCTTC
TRBJ2-7	.	TRBV20-1	TRBD1	CSAPYAGQVTYEQYF	TGCAGTGCTCCCTACGCCGGACAGGTCACCTACGAGCAGTACTTC
TRBJ1-2	.	TRBV20-1	.	CSAPSGPRLGGYTF	TGCAGTGCCCCATCGGGGCCCCGTCTCGGGGGCTACACCTTC
TRBJ1-1	.	TRBV27	.	CASSPWEGQNTEAFF	TGTGCCAGCAGTCCCTGGGAGGGCCAGAACACTGAAGCTTTCTTT
TRBJ1-5	.	TRBV12-3/TRBV12-4	TRBD1	CASQHWDRAYQPQHF	TGTGCCAGCCAACACTGGGACAGGGCATATCAGCCCCAGCATTTT
TRBJ2-3	.	TRBV6-2/TRBV6-3	.	CASNVRGREFTDTQYF	TGTGCCAGCAATGTGAGAGGACGCGAATTCACAGATACGCAGTATTTT
TRBJ1-2	.	TRBV2	TRBD1	CASMGTGANYGYTF	TGTGCCAGCATGGGGACAGGGGCGAACTATGGCTACACCTTC
TRBJ2-7	once	TRBV21-1	.	CGFGPDYEQYF	TGTGGTTTTGGGCCGGACTACGAGCAGTACTTC
TRBJ2-7	.	TRBV13	.	CASSLEGGYEQYF	TGTGCCAGCAGCTTAGAGGGGGGCTACGAGCAGTACTTC
TRBJ2-2	.	TRBV7-3	TRBD2	CASSRTPGLAGPHTGELFF	TGTGCCAGCAGCCGAACCCCCGGACTAGCGGGCCCCCACACCGGGGAGCTGTTTTTT
TRBJ2-3	.	TRBV11-2	.	CASSDRRGGTDTQYF	TGTGCCAGCAGCGACCGGCGGGGCGGCACAGATACGCAGTATTTT
TRBJ1-1	.	TRBV10-3	.	CAISEMDSYGTEAFF	TGTGCCATCAGTGAGATGGACAGTTATGGAACTGAAGCTTTCTTT
TRBJ2-1	.	TRBV5-1	.	CASIGRDGGYNEQFF	TGCGCCAGCATAGGAAGGGACGGTGGCTACAATGAGCAGTTCTTC
TRBJ2-7	.	TRBV29-1	TRBD2	CSVETSGSSYEQYF	TGCAGCGTTGAGACTAGCGGTTCCTCCTACGAGCAGTACTTC
TRBJ2-1	.	TRBV7-9	TRBD1	CASSRQGRSSSSYNEQFF	TGTGCCAGCTCTCGACAGGGAAGAAGTAGTAGCTCCTACAATGAGCAGTTCTTC
TRBJ1-1	.	TRBV15	.	CATSGRGFEAFF	TGTGCCACCAGCGGGAGGGGGTTTGAAGCTTTCTTT
TRBJ2-1	.	TRBV27	.	CASSYLDNEQFF	TGTGCCAGCAGTTACTTAGACAATGAGCAGTTCTTC
TRBJ2-7	.	TRBV20-1	.	CSARQASSYEQYF	TGCAGTGCTAGACAGGCGAGCTCCTACGAGCAGTACTTC
TRBJ2-7	.	TRBV7-8	.	CASSLAGRAYEQYF	TGTGCCAGCAGCTTAGCCGGTCGAGCCTACGAGCAGTACTTC
TRBJ1-1	.	TRBV2	.	CASSTPGRGDTEAFF	TGTGCCAGCAGCACTCCGGGGAGAGGAGACACTGAAGCTTTCTTT
TRBJ1-6	.	TRBV20-1	.	CSAISGGSPLHF	TGCAGTGCTATATCGGGCGGTTCACCCCTCCACTTT
TRBJ2-5	.	TRBV10-3	TRBD2	CAISEDSGGLPGETQYF	TGTGCCATCAGTGAGGACAGCGGGGGCCTCCCGGGGGAGACCCAGTACTTC
TRBJ2-2	.	TRBV6-2/TRBV6-3	.	CASYSTGELFF	TGTGCCAGCTATTCTACCGGGGAGCTGTTTTTT
TRBJ2-3	.	TRBV5-4	.	CASREEDTQYF	TGTGCCAGCAGGGAGGAAGATACGCAGTATTTT
TRBJ1-2	.	TRBV7-2	TRBD1	CASRSTQGVPLGYTF	TGTGCCAGCAGGTCAACCCAGGGGGTTCCCTTAGGCTACACCTTC
TRBJ1-5	once	TRBV3-1	.	CASSPKAPGDSNQPQHF	TGTGCCAGCAGCCCCAAGGCACCGGGGGATAGCAATCAGCCCCAGCATTTT